What follows are 15 T cell receptor beta chains derived from one specimen sequenced in a study of beta chain features in type 1 diabetes. Study-wide results and caveats: Moderately but significantly shorter TCRB CDR3s were found in Type 1 diabetes patients in all four CD4+ subsets.

Since all of the isolated RNA was reverse transcribed, expressed TCRB transcripts were what got sequenced. Sequenced by immunoSEQ multiplex PCR; TCRdb stores in-frame clones only, minus some. Of around 710,000 clones listed, 9.5% to 15% are singletons. The antigens these receptors bind are not known. Sequenced input: naive CD4+ T cells from blood. These receptors were collected from a young man with type 1 diabetes.

V and J are TRBV7-3 and TRBJ2-3; D is ambiguous. V lost 3 bases, J lost 1 base, and 11 bases lay in between. The CDR3 is 15 amino acids. Looked up from germline, CDR1 is SGHTA and CDR2 is FQGTGA. The CDR3 DNA is TGTGCCAGCAGCTTGTCGGTGGGTGGCACAGATACGCAGTATTTT. Translating gives CASSLSVGGTDTQYF. The entire variable domain, with the rest obtained from reference TRBV7-3 and TRBJ2-3, is as follows: GAGVSQTPSNKVTEKGKYVELRCDPISGHTALYWYRQSLGQGPEFLIYFQGTGAADDSGLPNDRFFAVRPEGSVSTLKIQRTERGDSAVYLCASSLSVGGTDTQYFGPGTRLTVL.

With respect to this clone: This CDR3 is also generated by other DNA sequences in the sample. J is TRBJ2-7 and V is TRBV7-2; no clear D. The CDR3 has 12 amino acids. Trimming left V 1 base short and J 3 bases short, with 4 bases between. CDR1 is SGHTA, CDR2 FQGNSA, per germline. This CDR3 reads CASSLDDYEQYF. DNA for the CDR3: TGTGCCAGCAGCTTAGACGACTACGAGCAGTACTTC.

Comment on this clone: Within the sample, other DNA sequences also encode this same CDR3. The chain couples TRBV7-9 to TRBJ2-3; D unresolved. Trimming shortened V by 5 bases and J by 1 base, and 10 bases separated the two germline ends. The germline V gene has CDR1 SEHNR and CDR2 FQNEAQ (reference sequence). CDR3 size: 14 residues. The CDR3 protein is CASSLDGRTDTQYF. DNA for the CDR3: TGTGCCAGCAGCCTGGACGGCCGCACAGATACGCAGTATTTT.

The genes are TRBV9 and TRBJ1-1, with TRBD1 matching over 9 bases. The CDR3 consists of 14 residues. Germline V gene data show CDR1 as SGDLS and CDR2 as YYNGEE. With V trimmed by 4 bases and J by 5 bases, 6 bases remained unmatched. CDR3 DNA sequence: TGTGCCAGCAGCACCCGACAGGGGGAAACTGAAGCTTTCTTT. This gives the protein CASSTRQGETEAFF.

This chain links TRBV6-5 with TRBJ1-5; weak D call: TRBD1 (5 bases). The V gene's germline CDR1 is MNHEY and CDR2 SVGAGI. The CDR3 sequence is 12 residues long. V was clipped by 8 bases and J by 3 bases, with 8 bases between them. The CDR3 DNA reads as TGTGCCAGCCAGGGCAACAATCAGCCCCAGCATTTT. Translating gives CASQGNNQPQHF.

The table lists this clone with a count of one. This chain joins TRBV25-1 and TRBJ1-1, with D possibly being TRBD1 (5 bases). This CDR3 is built from 16 residues. The V and J ends lost 6 bases and 0 bases respectively, with 17 bases between them. Germline CDR1 reads MGHDK; CDR2 reads SYGVNS. The CDR3 protein is CASSSDRPIMNTEAFF. In DNA, the CDR3 is TGTGCCAGCAGCTCCGACAGACCAATTATGAACACTGAAGCTTTCTTT.

The V gene is TRBV7-8, the J gene TRBJ1-4; tentatively, D is TRBD1 (5 bases). The CDR3 covers 15 residues. Trimming took off 5 bases at V and 2 bases at J, with 12 bases between the two ends. Per germline, CDR1 SGHVS and CDR2 FQNEAQ. The DNA for the CDR3 is TGTGCCAGCAGCGTACAGGCTAGGACTAATGAAAAACTGTTTTTT. This gives the protein CASSVQARTNEKLFF.

The genes are TRBV5-4 and TRBJ2-7; 7 bases align to TRBD1. Losses at the gene ends were 3 bases for V and 4 bases for J; bases not matched to a gene: 4. The CDR3 covers 13 residues. Germline values: CDR1 SGHNT, CDR2 YYREEE (reference sequence). The DNA for the CDR3 is TGTGCCAGCAGCTCCGGGACAGAGTACGAGCAGTACTTC. This translates into CASSSGTEYEQYF.

The genes are TRBV20-1 and TRBJ2-7; a possible D gene is TRBD1 (5 bases). CDR1 is DFQATT, CDR2 SNEGSKA, per germline (reference sequence). The CDR3 contains 11 residues. V dropped 6 bases and J dropped 5 bases, with 11 bases sitting between them. CDR3 region: CSAFQGNEQYF. CDR3 coding DNA: TGCAGTGCCTTCCAGGGAAACGAGCAGTACTTC.

The CDR3: CASSPLFRLNYGYTF. DNA of the CDR3: TGTGCCAGCAGCCCCCTATTCAGGCTTAACTATGGCTACACCTTC. V is TRBV7-2 and J is TRBJ1-2, with D uncertain. Germline V lookup: CDR1 SGHTA, CDR2 FQGNSA. The CDR3 runs 15 residues. V lost 5 bases and J lost 1, with 14 bases in between.

The chain couples TRBV7-8 to TRBJ2-1; 7 nucleotides align to TRBD2. J was trimmed by 4 bases and V by 7 bases; bases with no gene match: 16. CDR3 length: 17 residues. From germline, CDR1 is SGHVS and CDR2 FQNEAQ. The CDR3 bases are TGTGCCAGCAATTCTCCCCCAGGGAGGGGATTTTACAATGAGCAGTTCTTC. Translated, it gives CASNSPPGRGFYNEQFF.

This chain joins TRBV19 and TRBJ1-1; D remains ambiguous. The CDR3 loop spans 13 amino acids. The germline V gene has CDR1 LNHDA and CDR2 SQIVND (reference sequence). The V end lost 3 bases, the J end lost 4 bases, and 9 bases lay between the germline ends. The CDR3 bases are TGTGCCAGTAGTATTGGGAGGGTCACTGAAGCTTTCTTT. The encoded protein is CASSIGRVTEAFF. The entire variable domain, with the rest obtained from reference TRBV19 and TRBJ1-1, is as follows: DGGITQSPKYLFRKEGQNVTLSCEQNLNHDAMYWYRQDPGQGLRLIYYSQIVNDFQKGDIAEGYSVSREKKESFPLTVTSAQKNPTAFYLCASSIGRVTEAFFGQGTRLTVV.

This clone has a handful of counts. The J gene is TRBJ2-6, the V gene TRBV28; the D is unclear. The germline CDR1 and CDR2 sequences are MDHEN and SYDVKM. V was cut by 6 bases and J by 4 bases, with 10 bases left in between. This CDR3 is built from 14 residues. The CDR3 spells CASRGIPGANVLTF. CDR3 in DNA: TGTGCCAGCAGGGGAATACCCGGGGCCAACGTCCTGACTTTC.

The chain has TRBV5-1 and TRBJ2-5; 9 positions match TRBD1. Germline CDR1 is SGHRS and CDR2 is YFSETQ. The trim removed 4 bases at V and 5 bases at J, leaving 9 bases unmatched. There are 15 residues in the CDR3. CDR3 in DNA: TGCGCCAGCAGCGCCCCGACAGGGGGAGGGGAGACCCAGTACTTC. Translated: CASSAPTGGGETQYF.

The rearrangement links TRBV5-1 to TRBJ2-7; D uncertain. The CDR3 spans 13 residues. V gave up 2 bases and J gave up 3 bases, with 9 bases separating them. CDR1 and CDR2 from the germline V gene are SGHRS and YFSETQ. The CDR3 bases are TGCGCCAGCAGCTTTCGGGTGGACTACGAGCAGTACTTC. Residues: CASSFRVDYEQYF. Full variable domain (rest looked up from reference TRBV5-1 and TRBJ2-7): KAGVTQTPRYLIKTRGQQVTLSCSPISGHRSVSWYQQTPGQGLQFLFEYFSETQRNKGNFPGRFSGRQFSNSRSEMNVSTLELGDSALYLCASSFRVDYEQYFGPGTRLTVT.